This T cell receptor (beta chain) was sequenced during a study of CXCR3-negative and CXCR3-positive naive CD8 T cells. Study-wide points: Greater hydrophobicity was found in TRB CDR3s of CXCR3-positive naive cells than of CXCR3-negative naive cells.

The germline V gene has CDR1 DFQATT and CDR2 SNEGSKA (reference sequence). This CDR3 contains 15 residues. Through 5' RACE with UMI labels, the TRB cDNA libraries were prepared. Each CDR3 protein gets one entry in TCRdb, which reprocessed the 5' RACE reads and gives no DNA. Here the sample table reports 80,000 to 100,000 distinct CDR3 sequences. In the case of this clonotype: Its target is not known.

With 300,000 cells each, the CD8+ T cell subsets were individually sorted in triplicate. This TCR derives from a human donor in good health. Some clones in this sample may be carry-over from other donors' samples. The chain is built from TRBV20-1 and TRBJ1-6; no DNA is available, so the TRBD1 call from TCRdb remains unchecked. Input material: naive CXCR3+ CD8+ T cells from blood. Subset reported: CD45RO-CCR7+CD27+CD95- naive CD8+ T cells expressing CXCR3 (TNR3+). The chain's CDR3 is CSAPTTGMDNSPLHF.